Presented here are 7 T cell receptor beta chains from one specimen sequenced in a study of T cell responses to AZD1222 COVID-19 vaccine. Clones were read by immunoSEQ multiplex PCR, and TCRdb kept only the in-frame ones, dropping some. The sample lists around 110,000 clones; roughly 87% were seen once. The starting material was peripheral blood, obtained on day 0 of AZD1222 vaccination. Receptors were obtained from an adult in good health.

The chain employs TRBV30 and TRBJ1-1, with TRBD1 as a possible D gene (6 bases). This CDR3 contains 15 residues. The germline V gene has CDR1 GTSNPN and CDR2 SVGIG (reference sequence). Deletions cut 0 bases from V and 0 bases from J, with 11 bases between. The CDR3 is CAWSVPRGMNTEAFF. CDR3 DNA: TGTGCCTGGAGTGTACCGAGGGGGATGAACACTGAAGCTTTCTTT.

The V and J genes are TRBV6-2 or TRBV6-3 and TRBJ2-1, with TRBD1 as a possible D gene (6 bases). The germline V gene has CDR1 MNHEY and CDR2 SVGEGT. The CDR3 is 18 residues long. V was pared by 1 base and J by 4 bases, with 20 bases between. For the CDR3, the DNA is TGTGCCAGCAGTTACTACTCGTCCACAGGGATCCTTTACAATGAGCAGTTCTTC. Amino acid sequence: CASSYYSSTGILYNEQFF.

This chain uses TRBV19 with TRBJ2-3; no firm D call. CDR1 is LNHDA, CDR2 SQIVND, per germline (reference sequence). The CDR3 is made up of 11 amino acids. V was pared by 3 bases and J by 6 bases, with 4 bases between. The CDR3 DNA sequence: TGTGCCAGTAGTATTTATGATACGCAGTATTTT. Translated: CASSIYDTQYF.

The chain uses TRBV3-1 (or the pseudogene TRBV3-2) and TRBJ2-3; TRBD2 aligns across 7 bases. Looked up from germline, CDR1 is LGHDT and CDR2 is YNNKEL (reference sequence). The CDR3 sequence is 15 residues long. Trimming cost V 4 bases and J 9 bases; bases outside gene matches: 13. CDR3 residues: CASSPGTKATHTQYF. The DNA for the CDR3 is TGTGCCAGCAGCCCCGGGACTAAGGCAACCCACACGCAGTATTTT.

The table lists this clone with a count of one. This chain connects TRBV7-2 to TRBJ1-5, with a weak D call TRBD1 (5 bases). Germline V gene lookup returns CDR1 SGHTA and CDR2 FQGNSA. V dropped 1 base and J dropped 4 bases, with 11 bases sitting between them. This CDR3 has 15 amino acids. In DNA, the CDR3 is TGTGCCAGCAGCTTAGTGGTGGGGCAGAATCAGCCCCAGCATTTT. This codes for CASSLVVGQNQPQHF. The whole variable domain, filled in from reference TRBV7-2 and TRBJ1-5, reads GAGVSQSPSNKVTEKGKDVELRCDPISGHTALYWYRQSLGQGLEFLIYFQGNSAPDKSGLPSDRFSAERTGGSVSTLTIQRTQQEDSAVYLCASSLVVGQNQPQHFGDGTRLSIL.

The chain is built from TRBV4-3 and TRBJ1-2; D is ambiguous. Trimming left V 0 bases short and J 8 bases short, with 10 bases between. Germline values: CDR1 LGHNA, CDR2 YSLEER. CDR3 length: 13 amino acids. Written as DNA, the CDR3 is TGCGCCAGCAGCCAAGATCGGGTCCTCGGCTACACCTTC. This sequence encodes CASSQDRVLGYTF.

The chain has TRBV5-4 and TRBJ2-5; 8 bases agree with TRBD2. Per germline, CDR1 SGHNT and CDR2 YYREEE (reference sequence). V shed 4 bases, J shed 2 bases, and the junction held 4 bases outside the gene matches. The CDR3 runs to 14 residues. The CDR3: CASSPSGRQETQYF. In DNA form, the CDR3 reads TGTGCCAGCAGCCCGAGCGGGAGACAAGAGACCCAGTACTTC.